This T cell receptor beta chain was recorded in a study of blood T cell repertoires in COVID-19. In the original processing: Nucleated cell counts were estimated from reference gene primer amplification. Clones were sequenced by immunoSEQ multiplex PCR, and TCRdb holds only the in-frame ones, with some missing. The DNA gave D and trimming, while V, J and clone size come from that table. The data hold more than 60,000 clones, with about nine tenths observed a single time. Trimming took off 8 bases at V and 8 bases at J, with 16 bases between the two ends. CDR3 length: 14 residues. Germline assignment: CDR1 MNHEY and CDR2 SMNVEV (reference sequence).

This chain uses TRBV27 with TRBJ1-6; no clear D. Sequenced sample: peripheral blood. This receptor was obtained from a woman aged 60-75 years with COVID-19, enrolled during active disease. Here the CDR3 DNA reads TGTGCCAGCGATTGGGCCGCCGTTGATTCACCCCTCCACTTT. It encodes CASDWAAVDSPLHF.